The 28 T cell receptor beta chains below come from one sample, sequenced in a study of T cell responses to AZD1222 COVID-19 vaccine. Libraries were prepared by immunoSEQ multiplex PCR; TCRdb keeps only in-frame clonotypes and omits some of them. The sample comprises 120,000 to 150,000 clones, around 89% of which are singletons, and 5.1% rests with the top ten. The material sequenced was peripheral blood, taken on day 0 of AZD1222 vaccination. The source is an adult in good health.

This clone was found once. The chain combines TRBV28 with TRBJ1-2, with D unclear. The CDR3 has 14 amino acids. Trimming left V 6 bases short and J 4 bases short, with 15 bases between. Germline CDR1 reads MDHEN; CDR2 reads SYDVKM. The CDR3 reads CASRSSTVPYGYTF. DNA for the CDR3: TGTGCCAGCAGATCCTCTACGGTGCCCTATGGCTACACCTTC.

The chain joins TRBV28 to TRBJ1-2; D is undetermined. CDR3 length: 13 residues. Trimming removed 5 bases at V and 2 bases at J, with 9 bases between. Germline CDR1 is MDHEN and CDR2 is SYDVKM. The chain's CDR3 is CASSQQPNYGYTF. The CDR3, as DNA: TGTGCCAGCAGTCAACAGCCCAACTATGGCTACACCTTC.

The chain's CDR3 is CASRRGGRDQPQHF. The CDR3 nucleotides are TGTGCCAGCCGTAGGGGGGGTCGGGATCAGCCCCAGCATTTT. This chain uses TRBV27 with TRBJ1-5, with TRBD1 as a possible D gene (6 bases). CDR3 size: 14 residues. The V gene lost 8 bases and the J gene lost 5 bases, with 16 bases spanning the gap. Germline V gives CDR1 MNHEY, CDR2 SMNVEV (reference sequence).

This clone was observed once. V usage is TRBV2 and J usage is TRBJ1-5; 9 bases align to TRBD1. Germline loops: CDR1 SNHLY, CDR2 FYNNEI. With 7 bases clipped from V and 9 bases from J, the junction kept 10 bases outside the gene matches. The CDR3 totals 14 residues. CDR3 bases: TGTGCCAGCAAGACAGGGGGGACGGGGTCGCCCCAGCATTTT. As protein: CASKTGGTGSPQHF.

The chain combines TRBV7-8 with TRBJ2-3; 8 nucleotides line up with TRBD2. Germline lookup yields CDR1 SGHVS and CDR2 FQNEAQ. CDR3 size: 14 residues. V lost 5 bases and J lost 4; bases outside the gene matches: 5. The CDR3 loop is CASSPGRGADTQYF. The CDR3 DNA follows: TGTGCCAGCAGCCCGGGGCGGGGGGCAGATACGCAGTATTTT.

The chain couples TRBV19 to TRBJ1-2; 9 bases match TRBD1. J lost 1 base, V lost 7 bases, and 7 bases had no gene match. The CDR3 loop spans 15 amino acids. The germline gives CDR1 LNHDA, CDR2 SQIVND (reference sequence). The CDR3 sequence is CASMWTGALNYGYTF. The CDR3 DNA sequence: TGTGCCAGTATGTGGACAGGGGCGCTTAACTATGGCTACACCTTC.

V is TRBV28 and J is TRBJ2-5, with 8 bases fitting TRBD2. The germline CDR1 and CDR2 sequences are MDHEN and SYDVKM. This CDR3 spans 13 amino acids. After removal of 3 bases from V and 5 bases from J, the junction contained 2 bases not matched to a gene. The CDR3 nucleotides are TGTGCCAGCAGTTTGGCGGGGGGCGAGACCCAGTACTTC. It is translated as CASSLAGGETQYF.

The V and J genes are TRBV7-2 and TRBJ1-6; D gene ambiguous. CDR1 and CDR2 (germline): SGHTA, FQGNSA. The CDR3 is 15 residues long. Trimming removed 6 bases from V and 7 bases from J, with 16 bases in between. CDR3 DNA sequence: TGTGCCAGCAGAATACGAAGTGGCTACAATTCACCCCTCCACTTT. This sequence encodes CASRIRSGYNSPLHF.

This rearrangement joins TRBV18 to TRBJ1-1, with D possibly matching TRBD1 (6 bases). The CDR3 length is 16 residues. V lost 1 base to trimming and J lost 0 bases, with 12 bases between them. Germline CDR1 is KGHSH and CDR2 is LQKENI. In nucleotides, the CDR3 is TGTGCCAGCTCACCACAAACACAGGGCCTGAACACTGAAGCTTTCTTT. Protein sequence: CASSPQTQGLNTEAFF. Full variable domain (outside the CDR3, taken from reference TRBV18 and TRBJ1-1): NAGVMQNPRHLVRRRGQEARLRCSPMKGHSHVYWYRQLPEEGLKFMVYLQKENIIDESGMPKERFSAEFPKEGPSILRIQQVVRGDSAAYFCASSPQTQGLNTEAFFGQGTRLTVV.

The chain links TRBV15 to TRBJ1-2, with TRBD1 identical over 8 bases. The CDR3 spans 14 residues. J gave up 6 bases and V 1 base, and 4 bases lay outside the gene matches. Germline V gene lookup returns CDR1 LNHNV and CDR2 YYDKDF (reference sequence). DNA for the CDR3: TGTGCCACCAGCAGAGTACAGGGGGGGGATGGCTACACCTTC. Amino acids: CATSRVQGGDGYTF.

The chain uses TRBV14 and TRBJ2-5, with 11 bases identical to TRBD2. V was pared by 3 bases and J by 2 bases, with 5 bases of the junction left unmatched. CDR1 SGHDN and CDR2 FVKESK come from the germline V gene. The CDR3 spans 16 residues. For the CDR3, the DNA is TGTGCCAGCAGCCAGCTGACTAGCGGGAATCAAGAGACCCAGTACTTC. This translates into CASSQLTSGNQETQYF.

The CDR3 protein is CASSLDGSGYTF. The CDR3 DNA is TGTGCCAGCAGCTTAGATGGCAGTGGCTACACCTTC. The chain joins TRBV7-6 to TRBJ1-2; the D is unclear. Germline V lookup: CDR1 SGHVS, CDR2 FNYEAQ. The CDR3 is 12 amino acids. Trimming cost V 1 base and J 7 bases, with 7 bases left between them.

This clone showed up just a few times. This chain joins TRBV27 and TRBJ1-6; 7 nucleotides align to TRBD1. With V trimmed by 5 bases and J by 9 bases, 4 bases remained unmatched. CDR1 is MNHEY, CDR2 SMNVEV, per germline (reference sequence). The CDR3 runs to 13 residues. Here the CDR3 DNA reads TGTGCCAGCAGTCCTGCAGGGGGTTCACCCCTCCACTTT. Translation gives CASSPAGGSPLHF.

Written as DNA, the CDR3 is TGTGCCAGCAGTTTAAAGGGGATGGGTACGCAGTATTTT. Protein: CASSLKGMGTQYF. This chain joins TRBV12-3 or TRBV12-4 and TRBJ2-3, with a tentative D call TRBD1 (5 bases). The CDR3 is 13 residues long. The ends were cut back, 2 bases at V and 8 bases at J, with 11 bases in the middle.

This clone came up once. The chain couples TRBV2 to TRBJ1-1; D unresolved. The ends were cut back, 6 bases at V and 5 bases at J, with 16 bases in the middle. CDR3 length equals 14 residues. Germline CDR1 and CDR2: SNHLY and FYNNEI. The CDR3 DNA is TGTGCCAGCAGCTTGACCTTGCTGTGGACTGAAGCTTTCTTT. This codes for CASSLTLLWTEAFF.

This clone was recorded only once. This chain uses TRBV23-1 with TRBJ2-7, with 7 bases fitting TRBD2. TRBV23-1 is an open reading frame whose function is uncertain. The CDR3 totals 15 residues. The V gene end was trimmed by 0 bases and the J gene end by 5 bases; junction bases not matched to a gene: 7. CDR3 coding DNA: TGCGCCAGCAGTCAATCGCACGGCCGGGAGGACGAGCAGTACTTC. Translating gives CASSQSHGREDEQYF.

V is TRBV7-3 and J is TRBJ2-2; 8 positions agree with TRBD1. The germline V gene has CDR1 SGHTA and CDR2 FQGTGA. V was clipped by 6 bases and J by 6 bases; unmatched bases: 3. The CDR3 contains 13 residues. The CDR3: CASSLDRAGELFF. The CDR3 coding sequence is TGTGCCAGCAGTTTGGACAGGGCCGGGGAGCTGTTTTTT.

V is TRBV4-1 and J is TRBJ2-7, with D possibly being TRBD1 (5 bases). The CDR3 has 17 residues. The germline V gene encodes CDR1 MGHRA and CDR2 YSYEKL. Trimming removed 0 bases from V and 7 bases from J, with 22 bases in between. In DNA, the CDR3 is TGCGCCAGCAGCCAAGATCTCACCGCCGTGCAGGGTAGAGAGCAGTACTTC. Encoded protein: CASSQDLTAVQGREQYF.

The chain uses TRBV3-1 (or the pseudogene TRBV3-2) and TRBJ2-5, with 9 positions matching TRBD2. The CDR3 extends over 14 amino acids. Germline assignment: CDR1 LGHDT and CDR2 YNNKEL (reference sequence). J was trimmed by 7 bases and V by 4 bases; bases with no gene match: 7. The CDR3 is CASSPIAGAGTQYF. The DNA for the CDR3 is TGTGCCAGCAGCCCCATAGCGGGAGCAGGGACCCAGTACTTC.

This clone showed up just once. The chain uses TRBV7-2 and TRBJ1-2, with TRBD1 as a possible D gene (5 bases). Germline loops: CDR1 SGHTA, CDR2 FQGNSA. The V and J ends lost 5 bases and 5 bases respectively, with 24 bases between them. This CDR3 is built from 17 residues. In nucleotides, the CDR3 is TGTGCCAGCAGCGTTAGCCCCCCTGGGGGGGTTCGTTATGGCTACACCTTC. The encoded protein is CASSVSPPGGVRYGYTF.

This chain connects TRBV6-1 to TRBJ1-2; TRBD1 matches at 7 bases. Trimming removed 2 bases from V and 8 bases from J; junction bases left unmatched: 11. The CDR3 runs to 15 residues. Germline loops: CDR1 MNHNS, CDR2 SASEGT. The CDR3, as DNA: TGTGCCAGCAGTGAAAAGGGGGCAGGGGAAGAGGGCTACACCTTC. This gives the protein CASSEKGAGEEGYTF.

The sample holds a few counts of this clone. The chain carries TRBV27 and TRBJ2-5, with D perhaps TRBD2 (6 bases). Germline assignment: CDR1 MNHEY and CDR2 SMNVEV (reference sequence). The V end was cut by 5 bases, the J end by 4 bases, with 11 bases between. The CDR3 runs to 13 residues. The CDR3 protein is CASSGQEGETQYF. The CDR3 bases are TGTGCCAGCAGTGGGCAGGAGGGAGAGACCCAGTACTTC.

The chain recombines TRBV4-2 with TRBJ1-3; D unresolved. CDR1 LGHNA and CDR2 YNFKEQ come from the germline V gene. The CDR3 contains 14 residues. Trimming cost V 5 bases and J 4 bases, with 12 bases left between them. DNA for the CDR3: TGTGCCAGCAGCAAAGGAACAGACGGAAACACCATATATTTT. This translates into CASSKGTDGNTIYF.

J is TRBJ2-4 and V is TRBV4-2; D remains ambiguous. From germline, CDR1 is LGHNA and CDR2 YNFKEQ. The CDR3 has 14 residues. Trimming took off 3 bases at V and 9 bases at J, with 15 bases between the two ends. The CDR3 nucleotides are TGTGCCAGCAGCCACACATCCGAAGGTGGCATTCAGTACTTC. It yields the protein CASSHTSEGGIQYF.

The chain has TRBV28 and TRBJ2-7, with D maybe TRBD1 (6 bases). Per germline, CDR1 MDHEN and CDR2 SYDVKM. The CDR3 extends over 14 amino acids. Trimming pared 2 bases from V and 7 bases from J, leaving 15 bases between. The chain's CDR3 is CASSLPQGLREQYF. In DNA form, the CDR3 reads TGTGCCAGCAGTTTACCCCAGGGGCTCCGGGAGCAGTACTTC.

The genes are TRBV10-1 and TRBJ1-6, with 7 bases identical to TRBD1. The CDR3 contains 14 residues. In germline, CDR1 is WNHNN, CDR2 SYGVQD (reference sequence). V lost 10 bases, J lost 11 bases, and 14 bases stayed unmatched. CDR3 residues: CAKDRNHLGTPLHF. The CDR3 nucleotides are TGCGCCAAGGACAGGAACCACTTAGGGACACCCCTCCACTTT.

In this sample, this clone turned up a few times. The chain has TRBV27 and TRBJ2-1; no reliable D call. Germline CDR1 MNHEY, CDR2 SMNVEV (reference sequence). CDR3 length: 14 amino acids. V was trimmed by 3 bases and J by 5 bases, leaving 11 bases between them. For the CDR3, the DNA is TGTGCCAGCAGTTTCAAGCATGTTAACAATGAGCAGTTCTTC. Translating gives CASSFKHVNNEQFF.

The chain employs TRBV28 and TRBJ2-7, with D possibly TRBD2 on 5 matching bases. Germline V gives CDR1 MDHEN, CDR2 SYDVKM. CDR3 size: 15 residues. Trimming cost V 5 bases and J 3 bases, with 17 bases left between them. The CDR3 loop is CASSGAPGLGYEQYF. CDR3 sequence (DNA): TGTGCCAGCAGTGGCGCTCCGGGATTAGGCTACGAGCAGTACTTC.